The next 2 T cell receptor beta chains were all read from a single sample in a study of beta chain features in type 1 diabetes. Expressed TCRB transcripts were sequenced, since all the RNA that had been isolated was reverse transcribed. Here immunoSEQ multiplex PCR was the method, and the copy in TCRdb shows in-frame clones only, minus some. The sample yields under 450,000 clones, approximately 15% seen once. The sequencing sample was made of naive CD4+ T cells from blood. The receptor source for this set is a man aged 25-45 years in good health.

This clone showed up just once. The chain recombines TRBV25-1 with TRBJ2-1; D uncertain. Trimming removed 0 bases at V and 2 bases at J, with 5 bases between. Germline CDR1 and CDR2: MGHDK and SYGVNS. The CDR3 covers 14 residues. The CDR3 sequence: CASSEYSPYNEQFF. DNA for the CDR3: TGTGCCAGCAGTGAATATTCCCCCTACAATGAGCAGTTCTTC.

This chain uses TRBV4-3 with TRBJ2-6; TRBD1 might be the D (5 bases). V gave up 0 bases and J gave up 2 bases, with 14 bases separating them. This CDR3 comprises 18 residues. Germline V gives CDR1 LGHNA, CDR2 YSLEER. The CDR3 spells CASSQDQGLGPGANVLTF. The CDR3 DNA reads as TGCGCCAGCAGCCAAGATCAGGGTTTGGGGCCTGGGGCCAACGTCCTGACTTTC.